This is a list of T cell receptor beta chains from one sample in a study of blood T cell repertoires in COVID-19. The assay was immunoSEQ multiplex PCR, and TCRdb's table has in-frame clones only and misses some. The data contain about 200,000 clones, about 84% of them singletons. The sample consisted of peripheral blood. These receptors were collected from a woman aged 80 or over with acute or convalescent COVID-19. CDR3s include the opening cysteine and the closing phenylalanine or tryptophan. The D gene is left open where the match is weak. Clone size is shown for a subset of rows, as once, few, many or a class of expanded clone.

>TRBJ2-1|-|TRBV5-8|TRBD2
TGTGCCAGCAGCCGCGACCCGGGGAGGGTCAATGAGCAGTTCTTC
CASSRDPGRVNEQFF
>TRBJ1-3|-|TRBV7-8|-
TGTGCCAGCTCATGGAGGGGATCAGGAAACACCATATATTTT
CASSWRGSGNTIYF
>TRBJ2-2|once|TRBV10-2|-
TGCGCCAGCAGACCTACCCAGGACACCGGGGAGCTGTTTTTT
CASRPTQDTGELFF
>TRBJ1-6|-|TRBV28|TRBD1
TGTGCCAGCAGTTTATCCTCCGGACAGGGTAATTCACCCCTCCACTTT
CASSLSSGQGNSPLHF
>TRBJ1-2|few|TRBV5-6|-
TGTGCCAGCAGCCGCATGCGGGGGGCCAAGGGTAACTATGGCTACACCTTC
CASSRMRGAKGNYGYTF
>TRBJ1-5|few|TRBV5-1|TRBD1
TGCGCCAGCAGCATGGGGACAGATCAGCCCCAGCATTTT
CASSMGTDQPQHF
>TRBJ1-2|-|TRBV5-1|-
TGCGCCAGCAGCTTGGGTAGGGAGGATGGCTACACCTTC
CASSLGREDGYTF
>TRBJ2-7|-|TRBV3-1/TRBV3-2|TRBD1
TGTGCCAGCAGCCTGAGTGGGACAGGGGGGCTCGAGCAGTACTTC
CASSLSGTGGLEQYF
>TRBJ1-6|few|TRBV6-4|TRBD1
TGTGCCAGCGCCCGGGACAGGGTGAATTCACCCCTCCACTTT
CASARDRVNSPLHF
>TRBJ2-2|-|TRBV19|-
TGTGCCAGTAGTGTACAAAAGACAGGACCTAACACCGGGGAGCTGTTTTTT
CASSVQKTGPNTGELFF
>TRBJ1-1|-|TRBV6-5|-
TGTGCCAGCAGGGTGGACAGCCTTTCTGAAGCTTTCTTT
CASRVDSLSEAFF
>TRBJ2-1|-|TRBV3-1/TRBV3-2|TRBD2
TGTGCCAGCAGCCAAGGGACTAGCGGGAGTAATGGTGAGCAGTTCTTC
CASSQGTSGSNGEQFF
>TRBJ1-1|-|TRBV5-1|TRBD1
TGCGCCAGCAGCATAACGGGACAGGGGGACACTGAAGCTTTCTTT
CASSITGQGDTEAFF
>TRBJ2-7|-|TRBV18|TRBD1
TGTGCCAGCTCATGGACAGGGAGCTCCTACGAGCAGTACTTC
CASSWTGSSYEQYF
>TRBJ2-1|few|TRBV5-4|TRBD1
TGTGCCAGCAGCTTGGCAGGGGGCAATGAGCAGTTCTTC
CASSLAGGNEQFF
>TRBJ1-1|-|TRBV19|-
TGTGCCAGTAGTAAAGGAACAGGGAACACTGAAGCTTTCTTT
CASSKGTGNTEAFF
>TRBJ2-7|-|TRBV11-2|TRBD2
TGTGCCAGCAGCTTCGTAGCGGGGGGGCGTGAGCAGTACTTC
CASSFVAGGREQYF
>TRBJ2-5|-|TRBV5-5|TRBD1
TGTGCCAGCAGCTTGGGGGACAGCTCCCGGCAAGAGACCCAGTACTTC
CASSLGDSSRQETQYF
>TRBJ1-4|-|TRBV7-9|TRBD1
TGTGCCAGCAGCCCACTGGGGACAGTTAATGAAAAACTGTTTTTT
CASSPLGTVNEKLFF
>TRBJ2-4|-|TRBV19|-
TGTGCCAGTAGTATAGATCTAGTTTCAGGGCAAGTAGCCAAAAACATTCAGTACTTC
CASSIDLVSGQVAKNIQYF
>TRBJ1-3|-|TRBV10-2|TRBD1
TGCGCCAGCAGTGAGCGCGGACAGGGGCACTCTGGAAACACCATATATTTT
CASSERGQGHSGNTIYF
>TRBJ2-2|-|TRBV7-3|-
TGTGCCAGCAGCACTCAGGGTAACACCGGGGAGCTGTTTTTT
CASSTQGNTGELFF
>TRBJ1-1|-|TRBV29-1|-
TGCAGCGTTGTCGACAGATTAAACACTGAAGCTTTCTTT
CSVVDRLNTEAFF
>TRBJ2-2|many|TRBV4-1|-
TGCGCCAGCAGCCAAGCGGGTACGGCGAACACCGGGGAGCTGTTTTTT
CASSQAGTANTGELFF
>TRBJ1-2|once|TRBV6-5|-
TGTGCCAGCAGTTTCCAGGGGTCCTATGGCTACACCTTC
CASSFQGSYGYTF
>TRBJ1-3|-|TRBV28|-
TGTGCCAGCAGTTTAGGCGGTTCTGGAAACACCATATATTTT
CASSLGGSGNTIYF
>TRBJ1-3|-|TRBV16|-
TGTGCCAGCAGCCAGGGGCAATACTCTGGAAACACCATATATTTT
CASSQGQYSGNTIYF
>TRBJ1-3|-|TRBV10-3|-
TGTGCCATCATGAGGGACTTCTCTGGAAACACCATATATTTT
CAIMRDFSGNTIYF
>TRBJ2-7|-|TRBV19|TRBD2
TGTGCCAGTAGTCCCCGACTAGCGGAATACTACGAGCAGTACTTC
CASSPRLAEYYEQYF
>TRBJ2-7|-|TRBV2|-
TGTGCCAGGGGAGACAGGTCCGACGAGCAGTACTTC
CARGDRSDEQYF
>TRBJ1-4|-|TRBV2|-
TGTGCCAGCAGGGCCACAACAGGGAACCCTAATGAAAAACTGTTTTTT
CASRATTGNPNEKLFF
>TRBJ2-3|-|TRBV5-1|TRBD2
TGCGCCAGCAGCGAATCCGGGACTAGCGGGGCCACAGATACGCAGTATTTT
CASSESGTSGATDTQYF
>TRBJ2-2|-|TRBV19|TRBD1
TGTGCCAGTAGTCCTAGGACAGGGTCCACCGGGGAGCTGTTTTTT
CASSPRTGSTGELFF
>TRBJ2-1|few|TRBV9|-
TGTGCCAGCAGCGTTCGTCCGGCTAGCTCCTACAATGAGCAGTTCTTC
CASSVRPASSYNEQFF
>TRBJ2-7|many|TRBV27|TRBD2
TGTGCCAGCAGTTCCAGACTAGCGGGAGGGCACGAGCAGTACTTC
CASSSRLAGGHEQYF
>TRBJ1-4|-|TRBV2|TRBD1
TGTGCCAGCAGTGAACAGGGGGCCGAGGTAGCTAATGAAAAACTGTTTTTT
CASSEQGAEVANEKLFF
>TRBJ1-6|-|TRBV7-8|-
TGTGCCAGCAGCTTAGCTACAGGCGGGAGTTCACCCCTCCACTTT
CASSLATGGSSPLHF
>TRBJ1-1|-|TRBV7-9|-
TGTGCCAGCAGCTTAATTCAGATGGGCAGCCATGAAGCTTTCTTT
CASSLIQMGSHEAFF
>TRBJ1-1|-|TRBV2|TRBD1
TGTGCCAGCCGGGGACAGGTTGAAGCTTTCTTT
CASRGQVEAFF
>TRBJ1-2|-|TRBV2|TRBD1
TGTGCCAGCAGTGGACAGGGTGGCTATGGCTACACCTTC
CASSGQGGYGYTF
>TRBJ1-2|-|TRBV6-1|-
TGTGCCAGCAGTGATACAGACAGAAGAGGCTACACCTTC
CASSDTDRRGYTF
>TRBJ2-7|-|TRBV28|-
TGTGCCAGCACCCAAACACTCCCGAGCGGGACAAGCTCCTACGAGCAGTACTTC
CASTQTLPSGTSSYEQYF
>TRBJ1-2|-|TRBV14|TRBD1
TGTGCCAGCAGCCATCGGACAGGGAGCTATGGCTACACCTTC
CASSHRTGSYGYTF
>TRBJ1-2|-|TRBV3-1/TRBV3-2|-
TGTGCCAGCAGCCGCCAAGGAGGGGAACAAGGCTACACCTTC
CASSRQGGEQGYTF
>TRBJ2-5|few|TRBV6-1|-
TGTGCCAGCAGTGAAGTCGGCAGGCAAGAGACCCAGTACTTC
CASSEVGRQETQYF
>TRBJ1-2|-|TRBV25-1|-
TGTGCCAGCAGTGTTTCGGGGGAGGACTATGGCTACACCTTC
CASSVSGEDYGYTF
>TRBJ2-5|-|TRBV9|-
TGTGCCAGCAGCGTAGAGGGGAAGGGACGGGGGCAAGAGACCCAGTACTTC
CASSVEGKGRGQETQYF
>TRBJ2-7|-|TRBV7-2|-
TGTGCCAGCAGCTTAGACAGGGTCTACGAGCAGTACTTC
CASSLDRVYEQYF
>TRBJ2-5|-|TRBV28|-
TGTGCCAGCAGTTTAAGGGGCGGGATGACAGAGACCCAGTACTTC
CASSLRGGMTETQYF
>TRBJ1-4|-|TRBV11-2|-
TGTGCCAGCAGCTTACAGGGTTGGGCTAATGAAAAACTGTTTTTT
CASSLQGWANEKLFF
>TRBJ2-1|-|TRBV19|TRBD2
TGTGCCAGTAGTATAGACGTACCGGGACTAGCGGGGGGAAACAATGAGCAGTTCTTC
CASSIDVPGLAGGNNEQFF